This T cell receptor (beta chain) is from a study of control samples from healthy donors and cancer patients. The CDR3 has 15 residues. Trimming cost V 3 bases and J 2 bases, with 13 bases left between them. Germline assignment: CDR1 LNHDA and CDR2 SQIVND (reference sequence). Sequencing was performed with immunoSEQ multiplex PCR; in TCRdb, only in-frame clones are kept and a portion is missing. The sample includes about 130,000 clones, around 90% of them seen just once. Sequencing input: blood. This chain joins TRBV19 and TRBJ1-1; D not resolved. The origin of this receptor is a middle-aged man in good health. As DNA, the CDR3 is TGTGCCAGTAGTATTCGACCCACCAGAAACACTGAAGCTTTCTTT. Translation gives CASSIRPTRNTEAFF.